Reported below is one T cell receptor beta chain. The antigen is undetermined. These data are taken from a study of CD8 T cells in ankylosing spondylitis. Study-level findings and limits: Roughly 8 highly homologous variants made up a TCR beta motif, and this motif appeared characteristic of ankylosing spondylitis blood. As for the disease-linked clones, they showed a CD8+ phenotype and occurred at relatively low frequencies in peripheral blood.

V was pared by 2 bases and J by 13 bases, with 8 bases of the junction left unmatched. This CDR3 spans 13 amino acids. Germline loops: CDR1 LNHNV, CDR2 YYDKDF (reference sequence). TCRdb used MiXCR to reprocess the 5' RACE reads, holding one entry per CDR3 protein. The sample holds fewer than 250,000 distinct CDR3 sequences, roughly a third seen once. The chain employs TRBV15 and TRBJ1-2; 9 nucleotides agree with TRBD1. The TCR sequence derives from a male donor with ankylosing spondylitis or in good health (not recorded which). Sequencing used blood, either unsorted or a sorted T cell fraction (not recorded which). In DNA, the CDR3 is TGTGCCACCAGCAGATACCGGGACAGGGTTCCCACCTTC. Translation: CATSRYRDRVPTF. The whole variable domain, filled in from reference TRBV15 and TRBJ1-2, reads DAMVIQNPRYQVTQFGKPVTLSCSQTLNHNVMYWYQQKSSQAPKLLFHYYDKDFNNEADTPDNFQSRRPNTSFCFLDIRSPGLGDTAMYLCATSRYRDRVPTFGSGTRLTVV.